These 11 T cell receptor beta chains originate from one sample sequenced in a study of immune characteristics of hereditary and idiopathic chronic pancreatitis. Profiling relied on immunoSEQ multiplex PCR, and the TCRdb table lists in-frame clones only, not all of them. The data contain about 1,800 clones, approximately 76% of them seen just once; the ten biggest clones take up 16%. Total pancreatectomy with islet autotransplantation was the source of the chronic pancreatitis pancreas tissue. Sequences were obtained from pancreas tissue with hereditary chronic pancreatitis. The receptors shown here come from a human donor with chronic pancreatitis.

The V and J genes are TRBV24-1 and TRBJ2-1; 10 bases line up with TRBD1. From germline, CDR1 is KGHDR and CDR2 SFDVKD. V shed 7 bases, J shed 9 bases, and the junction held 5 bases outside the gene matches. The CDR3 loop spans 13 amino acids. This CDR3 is CATRGTGEGEQFF. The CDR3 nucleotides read TGTGCCACCAGGGGGACAGGGGAGGGTGAGCAGTTCTTC.

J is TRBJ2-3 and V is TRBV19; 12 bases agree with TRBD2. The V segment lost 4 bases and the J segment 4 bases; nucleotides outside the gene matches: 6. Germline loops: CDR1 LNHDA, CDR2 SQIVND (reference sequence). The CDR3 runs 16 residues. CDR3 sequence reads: CASSSLAGGLSDTQYF. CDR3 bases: TGTGCCAGTAGTAGTCTAGCGGGGGGGCTTTCAGATACGCAGTATTTT. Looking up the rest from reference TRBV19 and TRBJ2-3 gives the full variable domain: DGGITQSPKYLFRKEGQNVTLSCEQNLNHDAMYWYRQDPGQGLRLIYYSQIVNDFQKGDIAEGYSVSREKKESFPLTVTSAQKNPTAFYLCASSSLAGGLSDTQYFGPGTRLTVL.

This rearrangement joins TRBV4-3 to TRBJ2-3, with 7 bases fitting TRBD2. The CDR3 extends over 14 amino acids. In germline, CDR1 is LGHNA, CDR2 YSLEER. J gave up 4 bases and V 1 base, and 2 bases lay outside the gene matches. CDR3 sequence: CASSQVGGADTQYF. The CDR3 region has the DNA TGCGCCAGCAGCCAAGTTGGGGGGGCAGATACGCAGTATTTT.

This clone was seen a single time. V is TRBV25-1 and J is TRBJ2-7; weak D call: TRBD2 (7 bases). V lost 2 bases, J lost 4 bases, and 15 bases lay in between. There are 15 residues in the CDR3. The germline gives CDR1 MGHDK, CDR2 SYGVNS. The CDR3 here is CASSEGGGFSYEQYF. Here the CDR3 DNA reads TGTGCCAGCAGTGAAGGCGGGGGCTTCTCTTACGAGCAGTACTTC.

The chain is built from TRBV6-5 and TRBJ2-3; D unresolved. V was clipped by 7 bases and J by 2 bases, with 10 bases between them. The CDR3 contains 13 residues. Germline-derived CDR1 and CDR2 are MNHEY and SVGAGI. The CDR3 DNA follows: TGTGCCAGCAAACTACAAGTCACAGATACGCAGTATTTT. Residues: CASKLQVTDTQYF.

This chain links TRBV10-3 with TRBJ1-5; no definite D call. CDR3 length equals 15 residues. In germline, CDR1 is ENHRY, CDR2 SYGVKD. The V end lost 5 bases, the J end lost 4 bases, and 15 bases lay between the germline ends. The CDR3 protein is CAISKDGSANQPQHF. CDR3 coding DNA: TGTGCCATCAGTAAAGATGGCTCGGCAAATCAGCCCCAGCATTTT.

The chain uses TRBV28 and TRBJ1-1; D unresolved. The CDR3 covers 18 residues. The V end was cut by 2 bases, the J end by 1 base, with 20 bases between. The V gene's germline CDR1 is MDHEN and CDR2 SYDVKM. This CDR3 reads CASSLLKGGGMENTEAFF. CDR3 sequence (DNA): TGTGCCAGCAGTTTACTAAAGGGTGGTGGTATGGAGAACACTGAAGCTTTCTTT.

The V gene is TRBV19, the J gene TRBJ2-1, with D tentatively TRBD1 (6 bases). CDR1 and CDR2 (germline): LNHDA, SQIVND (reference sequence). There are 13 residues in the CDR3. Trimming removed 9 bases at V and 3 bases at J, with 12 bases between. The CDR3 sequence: CASRPDSYNEQFF. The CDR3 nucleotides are TGTGCCAGCAGGCCGGACAGCTACAATGAGCAGTTCTTC.

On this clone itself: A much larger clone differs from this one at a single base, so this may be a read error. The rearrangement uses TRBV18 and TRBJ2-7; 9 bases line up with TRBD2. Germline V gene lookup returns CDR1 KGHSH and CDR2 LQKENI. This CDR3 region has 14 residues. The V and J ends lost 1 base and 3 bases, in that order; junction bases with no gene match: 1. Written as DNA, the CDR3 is TGTGCCAGCTCACCACGCGGGAGGGTCTACGAGCAGTACTTC. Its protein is CASSPRGRVYEQYF.

The CDR3 spells CAISGGGQGRETQYF. Here the CDR3 DNA reads TGTGCCATCAGTGGGGGGGGACAGGGCCGCGAGACCCAGTACTTC. This sequence joins TRBV10-3 and TRBJ2-5; 9 bases align to TRBD1. The CDR3 length is 15 residues. The junction had 8 bases not matched to a gene; V was cut back by 4 bases and J by 5 bases. The germline V gene encodes CDR1 ENHRY and CDR2 SYGVKD.

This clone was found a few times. CDR3 coding DNA: TGTGCCATCAAACAGGGACCGAATTCACCCCTCCACTTT. Its protein product is CAIKQGPNSPLHF. This chain joins TRBV7-9 and TRBJ1-6, with TRBD1 as a possible D gene (6 bases). CDR1 is SEHNR, CDR2 FQNEAQ, per germline (reference sequence). Trimming removed 10 bases from V and 7 bases from J, with 14 bases in between. This CDR3 region has 13 residues.